Following are 20 T cell receptor beta chains from one sample sequenced in a study of cytomegalovirus exposure and HLA in healthy donors. PCR employed 60 Vbeta and 13 Jbeta primers. The protocol was immunoSEQ multiplex PCR, while the TCRdb copy is restricted to in-frame clones and leaves out a portion. The sample yields 100,000 to 150,000 clones, over 60% seen once. Source material: PBMCs. These receptors came from a female donor in good health and CMV-seronegative.

The rearrangement uses TRBV10-3 and TRBJ1-1; D is ambiguous. V gave up 3 bases and J gave up 1 base, with 6 bases separating them. CDR1 and CDR2 from the germline V gene are ENHRY and SYGVKD. The CDR3 runs to 13 residues. As DNA, the CDR3 is TGTGCCATCAGTGATGAGGAGAACACTGAAGCTTTCTTT. It encodes CAISDEENTEAFF.

To note about this clone: Different DNA sequences within this sample yield the same CDR3. The rearrangement uses TRBV30 and TRBJ1-2; D call uncertain. Per germline, CDR1 GTSNPN and CDR2 SVGIG (reference sequence). The CDR3 extends over 13 amino acids. The V and J ends lost 0 bases and 4 bases respectively, with 9 bases between them. CDR3 region: CAWSVTGSYGYTF. CDR3 nucleotides: TGTGCCTGGAGTGTGACGGGGAGCTATGGCTACACCTTC.

The chain employs TRBV7-9 and TRBJ1-2; weak D call: TRBD1 (6 bases). Trimming cost V 4 bases and J 5 bases, with 14 bases left between them. This CDR3 comprises 14 residues. Per germline, CDR1 SEHNR and CDR2 FQNEAQ (reference sequence). The CDR3 reads CASSSPPGDYGYTF. Written as DNA, the CDR3 is TGTGCCAGCAGCTCCCCGCCAGGGGATTATGGCTACACCTTC.

This chain joins TRBV9 and TRBJ1-3; D is possibly TRBD1 (5 bases). V was trimmed by 3 bases and J by 5 bases, leaving 15 bases between them. The CDR3 runs to 15 residues. CDR1 and CDR2 from the germline V gene are SGDLS and YYNGEE. For the CDR3, the DNA is TGTGCCAGCAGCGGCCCAGTTACAGGCCGAAACACCATATATTTT. Protein sequence: CASSGPVTGRNTIYF.

This clone came up once. The V gene is TRBV19, the J gene TRBJ2-5; a possible D gene is TRBD2 (7 bases). V lost 5 bases to trimming and J lost 9 bases, with 16 bases between them. Germline CDR1 is LNHDA and CDR2 is SQIVND (reference sequence). The CDR3 is made up of 13 amino acids. CDR3 sequence (DNA): TGTGCCAGTAGTGAGGGGGGGCAATTGGCCCAGTACTTC. It encodes CASSEGGQLAQYF.

The chain employs TRBV4-1 and TRBJ2-7, with 7 bases aligning to TRBD2. Germline V gene sequence: CDR1 MGHRA, CDR2 YSYEKL. This CDR3 comprises 17 residues. J lost 3 bases, V lost 1 base, and 12 bases had no gene match. CDR3 nucleotide sequence: TGCGCCAGCAGCCAAGGACTAGCCCCGCGGGGATTCTACGAGCAGTACTTC. Translation gives CASSQGLAPRGFYEQYF.

The DNA of the CDR3 is TGTGCCAGCAACCCTAGGGCACAGGACCAAGAGACCCAGTACTTC. Encoded protein: CASNPRAQDQETQYF. This rearrangement joins TRBV27 to TRBJ2-5; a weak D match, TRBD1 (5 bases). Trimming removed 7 bases from V and 0 bases from J, with 15 bases in between. This CDR3 contains 15 residues. The germline CDR1 and CDR2 sequences are MNHEY and SMNVEV (reference sequence).

The rearrangement joins TRBV13 to TRBJ1-4, with 8 bases fitting TRBD1. The germline CDR1 and CDR2 sequences are PRHDT and FYEKMQ (reference sequence). This CDR3 contains 16 residues. V dropped 1 base and J dropped 2; count of bases not matched to a gene: 3. This chain's CDR3 is CASSLDTGGTNEKLFF. The CDR3 nucleotides are TGTGCCAGCAGCTTAGACACAGGGGGGACTAATGAAAAACTGTTTTTT.

The table lists this clone with a few counts. CDR3 coding DNA: TGTGCCAGCAGCCGGACGGACATAGGAACGTACACAGATACGCAGTATTTT. As protein: CASSRTDIGTYTDTQYF. This chain links TRBV11-2 with TRBJ2-3; D is perhaps TRBD1 (5 bases). The CDR3 length is 17 residues. Germline V gene data show CDR1 as SGHAT and CDR2 as FQNNGV. The ends were cut back, 5 bases at V and 2 bases at J, with 20 bases in the middle.

The V call is TRBV4-1, the J call TRBJ1-2; no definite D call. With 0 bases removed from V and 3 bases from J, the gap between germline ends came to 8 bases. The CDR3 spans 14 residues. Germline V gene sequence: CDR1 MGHRA, CDR2 YSYEKL. The CDR3, as DNA: TGCGCCAGCAGCCAAGAAGCATTTCACTATGGCTACACCTTC. Its translation: CASSQEAFHYGYTF.

The chain joins TRBV21-1 to TRBJ1-1; the table gives TRBD1 as D, unverified against the DNA. TRBV21-1 is termed a pseudogene. The CDR3 has 17 residues. CDR3 amino acids: CASSKGLEGACGTEAFF. CDR3 nucleotides: TGTGCCAGCAGCAAAGGGTTGGAGGGGGCGTGTGGGACTGAAGCTTTCTTT.

This clone was seen a single time. The chain combines TRBV27 with TRBJ1-1; D gene ambiguous. CDR1 is MNHEY and CDR2 is SMNVEV in the germline V gene (reference sequence). V dropped 3 bases and J dropped 4 bases, with 12 bases sitting between them. This CDR3 region has 14 residues. Here the CDR3 reads CASSLVRGSTEAFF. The CDR3 region has the DNA TGTGCCAGCAGTTTGGTCCGGGGAAGCACTGAAGCTTTCTTT.

The V and J genes are TRBV11-2 and TRBJ2-1; 8 positions match TRBD2. Germline CDR1 reads SGHAT; CDR2 reads FQNNGV. The CDR3 loop spans 16 amino acids. V shed 5 bases and J 13 bases; nucleotides not matched to a gene: 19. CDR3 protein: CASSPSIGRGAGLQFF. The CDR3 DNA reads as TGTGCCAGCAGCCCATCAATAGGGCGGGGGGCCGGTCTACAGTTCTTC.

This rearrangement joins TRBV7-6 to TRBJ2-1; the match to TRBD1 covers 8 bases. This CDR3 region has 15 residues. Looked up from germline, CDR1 is SGHVS and CDR2 is FNYEAQ. Trimming took 4 bases from V and 9 from J; bases not matched to a gene: 11. The CDR3 spells CASSSYGQGRTEQFF. The CDR3 region has the DNA TGTGCCAGCAGCTCTTACGGACAGGGAAGAACTGAGCAGTTCTTC.

The chain is built from TRBV10-2 and TRBJ2-1; D call uncertain. The germline CDR1 and CDR2 sequences are WSHSY and SAAADI. This CDR3 has 13 residues. The ends were cut back, 2 bases at V and 5 bases at J, with 7 bases in the middle. The CDR3 DNA reads as TGCGCCAGCAGTGAGACTTTCGACAATGAGCAGTTCTTC. This translates into CASSETFDNEQFF.

The chain carries TRBV6-5 and TRBJ2-1; D perhaps matches TRBD2 (6 bases). Germline-derived CDR1 and CDR2 are MNHEY and SVGAGI. The length of the CDR3 is 15 residues. The V and J ends lost 6 bases and 8 bases respectively, with 20 bases between them. CDR3 sequence: CASSSDGGAGDEQFF. In nucleotides, the CDR3 is TGTGCCAGCAGCTCCGACGGAGGGGCGGGCGATGAGCAGTTCTTC.

The chain is built from TRBV11-2 and TRBJ2-5; possibly TRBD2 for D (5 bases). V was trimmed by 5 bases and J by 3 bases, leaving 13 bases between them. Germline V lookup: CDR1 SGHAT, CDR2 FQNNGV. CDR3 size: 14 residues. The CDR3 here is CASSPRVRKETQYF. The CDR3 DNA sequence: TGTGCCAGCAGCCCGAGGGTCAGAAAAGAGACCCAGTACTTC.

V usage is TRBV6-1 and J usage is TRBJ1-1; D unclear. Between the trimmed V and J ends, which lost 5 bases and 5 bases, there was a span of 9 bases. Germline V lookup: CDR1 MNHNS, CDR2 SASEGT. The CDR3 contains 12 residues. The CDR3 spells CASSPTETEAFF. The CDR3 nucleotides read TGTGCCAGCAGTCCCACAGAAACTGAAGCTTTCTTT.

The CDR3 is CASKLNTEAFF. The CDR3 DNA is TGTGCCAGCAAGCTGAACACTGAAGCTTTCTTT. This chain uses TRBV2 with TRBJ1-1; no clear D gene. The CDR3 contains 11 residues. Looked up from germline, CDR1 is SNHLY and CDR2 is FYNNEI. With 7 bases removed from V and 0 bases from J, the gap between germline ends came to 3 bases.

The V gene is TRBV7-9, the J gene TRBJ2-7, with 7 nucleotides matching TRBD2. Germline CDR1 is SEHNR and CDR2 is FQNEAQ (reference sequence). V shed 2 bases, J shed 3 bases, and the junction held 4 bases outside the gene matches. The CDR3 runs to 14 residues. The CDR3 DNA reads TGTGCCAGCAGCTTATTGGGGGAGGGCTACGAGCAGTACTTC. This translates into CASSLLGEGYEQYF.